The 12 T cell receptor beta chains listed next were all sequenced from one sample in a study of blood T cells in healthy people across ages. PCR was performed a second time for roughly 7 to 12 cycles using a sample-barcoded 5' primer and a J-beta primer mix. MiXCR, run by TCRdb on the 5' RACE reads, gives a single entry per CDR3 protein. This table has roughly 900,000 distinct CDR3 sequences, around 48% appearing once. Sample: blood. The receptors originated from a man aged 25 to 40 in good health.

This chain links TRBV10-3 with TRBJ1-5, with 9 bases aligning to TRBD1. J was trimmed by 0 bases and V by 0 bases; bases with no gene match: 9. The length of the CDR3 is 19 residues. Looked up from germline, CDR1 is ENHRY and CDR2 is SYGVKD. The CDR3 spells CAISESMTGGGGSNQPQHF. Here the CDR3 DNA reads TGTGCCATCAGTGAGTCGATGACAGGGGGGGGAGGTAGCAATCAGCCCCAGCATTTT.

This clonotype was detected many times. CDR3 sequence (DNA): TGTGCCAGCAGGATCAGGACAGGGGGTTGGGGGGATACGCAGTATTTT. As protein: CASRIRTGGWGDTQYF. The genes are TRBV12-3 or TRBV12-4 and TRBJ2-3, with TRBD1 identical over 10 bases. The length of the CDR3 is 16 residues. V trimming: 6 bases; J trimming: 6 bases; junction bases outside the gene matches: 12.

This chain uses TRBV20-1 with TRBJ1-2, with TRBD1 as a possible D gene (5 bases). The germline V and J ends were trimmed by 6 bases and 7 bases, with 27 bases remaining between them. Germline assignment: CDR1 DFQATT and CDR2 SNEGSKA (reference sequence). The CDR3 loop spans 16 amino acids. CDR3 bases: TGCAGTGCGCGAAAGGACGAATCATACCCGAGGGGTGGCTACACCTTC. This gives the protein CSARKDESYPRGGYTF.

This clonotype has only a few counts. The gene calls are TRBV6-6 and TRBJ2-3; D is unclear. V shed 4 bases and J shed 3 bases, with 17 bases lying between them. The CDR3 is 16 amino acids. CDR1 and CDR2 from the germline V gene are MNHNY and SVGAGI (reference sequence). As DNA, the CDR3 is TGTGCCAGCAGTTCCATTGCCTCGACGTATACAGATACGCAGTATTTT. It specifies CASSSIASTYTDTQYF.

The chain joins TRBV11-2 to TRBJ2-1; D may be TRBD1 (6 bases). Germline V CDR1 and CDR2: SGHAT, FQNNGV. The CDR3 has 16 amino acids. Trimming removed 5 bases at V and 7 bases at J, with 21 bases between. Here the CDR3 reads CASSAQQGQIGNEQFF. DNA of the CDR3: TGTGCCAGCAGCGCCCAACAGGGTCAAATTGGTAATGAGCAGTTCTTC.

There are many counts of this clonotype. The chain recombines TRBV7-9 with TRBJ1-1; D not resolved. Trimming shortened V by 4 bases and J by 7 bases, and 10 bases separated the two germline ends. This CDR3 contains 12 residues. The V gene's germline CDR1 is SEHNR and CDR2 FQNEAQ (reference sequence). CDR3 protein: CASSSNQIEAFF. The CDR3, as DNA: TGTGCCAGCAGCTCCAACCAGATTGAAGCTTTCTTT.

The rearrangement joins TRBV3-1 to TRBJ1-5; D might be TRBD1 (6 bases). The V and J ends lost 1 base and 0 bases respectively, with 10 bases between them. Germline V gene data show CDR1 as LGHDT and CDR2 as YNNKEL (reference sequence). CDR3 size: 16 residues. CDR3: CASSQGTANSNQPQHF. In DNA, the CDR3 is TGTGCCAGCAGCCAAGGGACAGCCAATAGCAATCAGCCCCAGCATTTT.

The chain is built from TRBV11-2 and TRBJ1-2, with 7 positions matching TRBD1. The length of the CDR3 is 15 residues. Germline V gene data show CDR1 as SGHAT and CDR2 as FQNNGV. Germline trimming cut 0 bases from V and 2 bases from J; bases unmatched to any gene: 3. The CDR3 loop reads CASSLEGTVNYGYTF. The CDR3 DNA reads as TGTGCCAGCAGCTTAGAGGGGACAGTAAACTATGGCTACACCTTC.

This clonotype was seen only a few times. V usage is TRBV6-5 and J usage is TRBJ2-7; 7 bases fit TRBD1. Per the germline V gene, CDR1 is MNHEY and CDR2 is SVGAGI. CDR3 length: 15 residues. Germline trimming cut 2 bases from V and 0 bases from J; bases unmatched to any gene: 4. The CDR3 DNA reads TGTGCCAGCAGTTACAGCTGGGACAGCTCCTACGAGCAGTACTTC. It yields the protein CASSYSWDSSYEQYF.

The chain combines TRBV7-8 with TRBJ1-2; tentatively, D is TRBD1 (5 bases). The CDR3 spans 17 residues. V was pared by 1 base and J by 0 bases, with 15 bases between. Germline V lookup: CDR1 SGHVS, CDR2 FQNEAQ. The CDR3 nucleotides are TGTGCCAGCAGCTTAGTCGGGGTAGGGGCCCCTAACTATGGCTACACCTTC. Protein product: CASSLVGVGAPNYGYTF.

The rearrangement uses TRBV6-2 or TRBV6-3 and TRBJ2-7; 7 bases align to TRBD2. The CDR3 runs 14 residues. Losses at the gene ends were 8 bases for V and 0 bases for J; bases not matched to a gene: 7. Germline assignment: CDR1 MNHEY and CDR2 SVGEGT. The CDR3 sequence is CASAGLTFSYEQYF. CDR3 nucleotides: TGTGCCAGCGCGGGACTAACATTCTCCTACGAGCAGTACTTC.

This clonotype has more than one count but fewer than ten. The chain couples TRBV16 to TRBJ1-4, with TRBD1 identical over 7 bases. The CDR3 consists of 14 residues. J lost 8 bases, V lost 7 bases, and 10 bases had no gene match. CDR1 is KGHSY, CDR2 FQNENV, per germline. CDR3 loop: CASTRQGVTEKLFF. The DNA of the CDR3 is TGTGCCAGCACCCGACAGGGAGTCACAGAAAAACTGTTTTTT. Looking up the rest from reference TRBV16 and TRBJ1-4 gives the full variable domain: GEEVAQTPKHLVRGEGQKAKLYCAPIKGHSYVFWYQQVLKNEFKFLISFQNENVFDETGMPKERFSAKCLPNSPCSLEIQATKLEDSAVYFCASTRQGVTEKLFFGSGTQLSVL.